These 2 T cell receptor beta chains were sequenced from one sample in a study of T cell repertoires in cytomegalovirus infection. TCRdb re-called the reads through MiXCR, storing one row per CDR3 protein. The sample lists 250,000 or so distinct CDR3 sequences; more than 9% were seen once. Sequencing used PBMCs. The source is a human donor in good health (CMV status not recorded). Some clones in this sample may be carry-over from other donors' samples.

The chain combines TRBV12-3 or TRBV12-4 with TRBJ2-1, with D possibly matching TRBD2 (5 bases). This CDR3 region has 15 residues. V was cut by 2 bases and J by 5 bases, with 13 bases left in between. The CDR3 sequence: CASSLLALRDNEQFF. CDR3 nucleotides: TGTGCCAGCAGTTTACTAGCCCTAAGGGACAATGAGCAGTTCTTC.

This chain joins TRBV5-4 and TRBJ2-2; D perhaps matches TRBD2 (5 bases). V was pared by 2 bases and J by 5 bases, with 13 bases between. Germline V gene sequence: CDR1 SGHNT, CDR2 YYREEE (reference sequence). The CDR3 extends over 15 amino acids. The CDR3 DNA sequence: TGTGCCAGCAGCTTAGGAGTTGGACTTACCGGGGAGCTGTTTTTT. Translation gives CASSLGVGLTGELFF. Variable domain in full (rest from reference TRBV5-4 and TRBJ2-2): ETGVTQSPTHLIKTRGQQVTLRCSSQSGHNTVSWYQQALGQGPQFIFQYYREEENGRGNFPPRFSGLQFPNYSSELNVNALELDDSALYLCASSLGVGLTGELFFGEGSRLTVL.